The TCR beta chain under discussion was sequenced for a study of patients and donors after allogeneic stem cell transplantation. TCRdb called the RT-PCR reads again in MiXCR, with one record for every CDR3 protein. The sample lists over 350,000 distinct CDR3 sequences, roughly 17% seen once, with around 7.9% in the top ten. V shed 4 bases and J 4 bases; nucleotides not matched to a gene: 17. The CDR3 consists of 19 residues. CDR1 and CDR2 from the germline V gene are SGHVS and FQNEAQ. This clonotype turned up a few times. The rearrangement uses TRBV7-8 and TRBJ2-1; TRBD2 aligns across 9 bases. This clonotype was obtained from a human donor who was either an allogeneic HSCT recipient or a stem cell or donor lymphocyte infusion donor (not recorded which). It is not recorded whose cells these are; they may come from a transplant donor. Sequencing used blood, either unsorted or a sorted T cell fraction (not recorded which). For the CDR3, the DNA is TGTGCCAGCAGCTCTATAGTTGGTGCGGGAGGGCCTGGGTACAATGAGCAGTTCTTC. Translating gives CASSSIVGAGGPGYNEQFF.